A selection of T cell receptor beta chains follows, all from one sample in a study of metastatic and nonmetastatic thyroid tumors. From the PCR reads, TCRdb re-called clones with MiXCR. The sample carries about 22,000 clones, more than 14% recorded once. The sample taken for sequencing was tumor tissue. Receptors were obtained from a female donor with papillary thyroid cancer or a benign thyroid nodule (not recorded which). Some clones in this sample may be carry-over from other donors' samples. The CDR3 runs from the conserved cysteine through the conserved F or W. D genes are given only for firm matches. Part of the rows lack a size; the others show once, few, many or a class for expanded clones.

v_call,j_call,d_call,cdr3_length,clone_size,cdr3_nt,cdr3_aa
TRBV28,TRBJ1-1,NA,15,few,TGTGCCAGCACCGCAGGGTCCTCCCCGAACACTGAAGCTCTCTTT,CASTAGSSPNTEALF
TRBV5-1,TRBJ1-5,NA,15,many,TGCGCCAGCAGAGAGGGGTCGGAGAGCAATCAGCCCCAGCATTTT,CASREGSESNQPQHF
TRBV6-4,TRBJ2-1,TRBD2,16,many,TGTGCCAGCTCCCGATGGTCTAGCGGGGGGGCCGATGAGCAGTTCTTC,CASSRWSSGGADEQFF
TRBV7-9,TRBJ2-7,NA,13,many,TGTGCCAGCAGCTTAGCGGGTCGGTACGAGCAGTACTTC,CASSLAGRYEQYF
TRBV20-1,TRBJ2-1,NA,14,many,TGCAGTGCTAGCGAGGGGAACTCAAAGGATGAGCAGTTCTTC,CSASEGNSKDEQFF
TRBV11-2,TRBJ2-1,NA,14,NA,TGTGCCAGCAGCTTAGATATGAGACTTCATGAGCAGTTCTTC,CASSLDMRLHEQFF
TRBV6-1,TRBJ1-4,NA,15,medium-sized,TGTGCCAGCAGTTGGACCCTATCAGGAAATGAAAAACTGTTTTTT,CASSWTLSGNEKLFF
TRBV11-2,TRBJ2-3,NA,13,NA,TGTGCCAGCAGCCCCTCGGGGGCTGATACGCAGTATTTT,CASSPSGADTQYF
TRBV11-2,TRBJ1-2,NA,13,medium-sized,TGTGCCAGCAGCTTTGGGCAGTCCTATGGCTACACCTTC,CASSFGQSYGYTF
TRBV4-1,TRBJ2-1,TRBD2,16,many,TGCGCCAGCAGCCAAGATCTTGTGAGCGGGGTCAATGAGCAGTTCTTC,CASSQDLVSGVNEQFF
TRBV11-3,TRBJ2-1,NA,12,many,TGTGCCAGCAGCTTAAGGTACAATGAGCAGTTCTTC,CASSLRYNEQFF
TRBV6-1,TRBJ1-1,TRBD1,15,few,TGTGCCAGCAGCAGAACGAACAGGGGGGCCACTGAAGCTTTCTTT,CASSRTNRGATEAFF
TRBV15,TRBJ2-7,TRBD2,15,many,TGTGCCACCAGCAGAACTAGCGGGAGTTTTTACGAGCAGTACTTC,CATSRTSGSFYEQYF
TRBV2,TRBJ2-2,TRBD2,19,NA,TGTGCCAGCAGTGTTTATGTATTAGGACTAGCGGGAAACACCGGGGAGCTGTTTTTT,CASSVYVLGLAGNTGELFF
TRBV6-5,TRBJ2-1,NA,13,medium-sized,TGTGCCAGCAGTTACTCAAGGGGCAATGAGCAGTTCTTC,CASSYSRGNEQFF
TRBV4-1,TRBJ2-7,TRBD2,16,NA,TGCGCCAGCAGCCAAGACCCCGGGGGGAGTTCCTACGAGCAGTACTTC,CASSQDPGGSSYEQYF
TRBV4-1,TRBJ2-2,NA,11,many,TGCGCCAGCAGTCAGACCGGGGAGCTGTTTTTT,CASSQTGELFF
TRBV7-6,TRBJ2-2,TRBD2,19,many,TGTGCCAGCAGCCGTGGACTAGCGGGGGCCCAAGAGGACACCGGGGAGCTGTTTTTT,CASSRGLAGAQEDTGELFF
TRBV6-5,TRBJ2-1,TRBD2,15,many,TGTGCCAGCAGTTACGGGACTAGCGGGGGCATCGAGCAGTTCTTC,CASSYGTSGGIEQFF
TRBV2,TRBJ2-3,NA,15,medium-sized,TGTGCCAGCAGAGGGACCAGTACTAGCACAGATACGCAGTATTTT,CASRGTSTSTDTQYF
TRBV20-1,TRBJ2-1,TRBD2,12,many,TGCAGCCTAGCGGGAGGTTCCAATGAGCAGTTCTTC,CSLAGGSNEQFF
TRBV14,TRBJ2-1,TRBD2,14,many,TGTGCCAGCAGCCAGGCGGGGGGCTACAATGAGCAGTTCTTC,CASSQAGGYNEQFF
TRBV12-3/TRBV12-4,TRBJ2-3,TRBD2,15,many,TGTGCCAGCAGCCCGTCTAGCGGGAGGGGCGATACGCAGTATTTT,CASSPSSGRGDTQYF
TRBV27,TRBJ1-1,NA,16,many,TGTGCCAGCAGTTTTAATCCACGTTACAGGGCGTCTGAAGCTTTCTTT,CASSFNPRYRASEAFF
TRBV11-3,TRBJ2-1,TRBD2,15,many,TGTGCCAGCAGCTCCGGACTAGCGGGAGCGGTTGAGCAGTTCTTC,CASSSGLAGAVEQFF
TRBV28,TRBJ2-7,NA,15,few,TGTGCCAGCAGTTTAGTGACCAGGGGCGTGTACGAGCAGTACTTC,CASSLVTRGVYEQYF
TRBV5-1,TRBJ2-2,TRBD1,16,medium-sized,TGCGCCAGCAGCTCTGCCGGGACAGCAGTTCTCGGGGAGCTGTTTTTT,CASSSAGTAVLGELFF
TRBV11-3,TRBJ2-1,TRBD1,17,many,TGTGCCAGCAGTCCCACCGGGGGACAGGGGGCTATCGATGAGCAGTTCTTC,CASSPTGGQGAIDEQFF
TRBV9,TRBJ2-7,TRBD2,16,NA,TGTGCCAGCAGCTCGGGACTAGTTACTAGCGGGGACGAGCAGTACTTC,CASSSGLVTSGDEQYF
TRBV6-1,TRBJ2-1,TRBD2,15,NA,TGTGCCACCTACCAGCGGGGGGTTTTCTACAATGAGCAGTTCTTC,CATYQRGVFYNEQFF
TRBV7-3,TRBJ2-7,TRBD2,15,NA,TGTGCCAGCAGCTTAAGCCTAGCGGGGAACTACGAGCAGTACTTC,CASSLSLAGNYEQYF